This T cell receptor beta chain stems from a study of cytomegalovirus exposure and HLA in healthy donors. Study observations and caveats: TCR sequences were mostly rare, though some public TCRs occurred in many donors. Some V segments could not be told apart, so they were left out, TRBV6-2 and TRBV6-3 among them. The study flagged about 160 TCR beta chains as cytomegalovirus-associated.

Turning to this clone: Its matching antigen is unknown.

Deletions cut 1 base from V and 1 base from J, with 13 bases between. The germline CDR1 and CDR2 sequences are GTSNPN and SVGIG (reference sequence). There are 15 residues in the CDR3. PCR primers comprised 60 Vbeta and 13 Jbeta primers. Clones were read by immunoSEQ multiplex PCR, and TCRdb kept only the in-frame ones, dropping some. The sample holds some 150,000 clones, 75% to 85% seen once. Sequencing was done on a sample of PBMCs. The chain recombines TRBV30 with TRBJ1-2, with D maybe TRBD1 (6 bases). This sequence originates from a female donor in good health and CMV-seronegative. This CDR3 is CAWSADRIINYGYTF. Here the CDR3 DNA reads TGTGCCTGGAGTGCCGACAGGATAATTAACTATGGCTACACCTTC.